Listed below are T cell receptor beta chains from one sample, sequenced in a study of blood T cell repertoires in COVID-19. Using immunoSEQ multiplex PCR, the repertoire was profiled, and TCRdb retains in-frame clones only, with some absent. The table shows about 200,000 clones, with more than 65% occurring only once. The sequencing input was peripheral blood. All receptors come from a human donor in a cohort sampled during active COVID-19. Both conserved end residues are part of each CDR3. A D gene is named only where the DNA matches it firmly. Some rows mark clone size as missing; the rest say once, few, many or name a class of expanded clone.

j_call clone_size v_call d_call cdr3_aa cdr3_nt
TRBJ2-1 . TRBV28 TRBD2 CALSAQAGVGYNEQFF TGTGCCCTAAGCGCCCAAGCGGGAGTGGGTTACAATGAGCAGTTCTTC
TRBJ2-6 . TRBV28 . CASSPIRELGANVLTF TGTGCCAGCAGTCCTATTCGGGAGTTAGGGGCCAACGTCCTGACTTTC
TRBJ2-7 once TRBV5-5 TRBD1 CASSFAPWTGGYEQYF TGTGCCAGCAGCTTCGCCCCCTGGACAGGGGGTTACGAGCAGTACTTC
TRBJ2-3 once TRBV24-1 . CATSDPGASGTDTQYF TGTGCCACCAGTGATCCAGGGGCTAGCGGTACAGATACGCAGTATTTT
TRBJ1-4 . TRBV5-1 . CASSLTDPTNEKLFF TGCGCCAGCAGCCTCACAGACCCAACTAATGAAAAACTGTTTTTT
TRBJ2-1 . TRBV4-1 . CASSPRVAANNEQFF TGCGCCAGCAGCCCCCGGGTAGCGGCCAACAATGAGCAGTTCTTC
TRBJ2-2 . TRBV7-7 . CASSTGQSANTGELFF TGTGCCAGCAGCACGGGACAATCCGCGAACACCGGGGAGCTGTTTTTT
TRBJ2-7 . TRBV19 TRBD1 CASRPGTGGLLYEQYF TGTGCCAGTCGACCCGGGACAGGGGGCCTACTTTACGAGCAGTACTTC
TRBJ2-1 . TRBV19 TRBD2 CASSLLPAGGYNEQFF TGTGCCAGTAGTCTTCTCCCAGCGGGAGGGTATAATGAGCAGTTCTTC
TRBJ2-7 . TRBV6-1 TRBD2 CASSDPTSGRYEQYF TGTGCCAGCAGTGACCCGACTAGCGGGAGGTACGAGCAGTACTTC
TRBJ2-3 once TRBV9 . CASSVQGTDTQYF TGTGCCAGCAGCGTCCAGGGCACAGATACGCAGTATTTT
TRBJ2-5 once TRBV14 . CASSQMSQETQYF TGTGCCAGCAGCCAAATGTCTCAAGAGACCCAGTACTTC
TRBJ1-4 once TRBV9 TRBD1 CASSVGWTGDEKLFF TGTGCCAGCAGCGTAGGTTGGACAGGGGATGAAAAACTGTTTTTT
TRBJ2-4 . TRBV6-2/TRBV6-3 TRBD2 CASSKRTSGRGSDIQYF TGTGCCAGCAGTAAGAGGACTAGCGGGAGGGGGTCCGACATTCAGTACTTC
TRBJ1-2 . TRBV30 . CAWTLGPPNYGYTF TGTGCCTGGACTTTGGGGCCCCCAAACTATGGCTACACCTTC
TRBJ2-3 . TRBV9 . CASSHREGLNTDTQYF TGTGCCAGCAGTCATAGAGAGGGCCTTAACACAGATACGCAGTATTTT
TRBJ2-3 . TRBV5-1 . CASSPEGLRTDTQYF TGCGCCAGCAGCCCCGAGGGACTCCGCACAGATACGCAGTATTTT
TRBJ2-7 . TRBV4-1 . CASSQGLLGGLYEQYF TGCGCCAGCAGCCAAGGTCTTTTAGGAGGGTTGTACGAGCAGTACTTC
TRBJ2-1 . TRBV18 TRBD2 CASCLLAGNEQFF TGTGCCAGCTGTCTACTAGCGGGAAACGAGCAGTTCTTC
TRBJ2-7 . TRBV10-3 . CAISDLPGEQYF TGTGCCATCAGCGACCTCCCGGGGGAGCAGTACTTC
TRBJ1-1 . TRBV6-6 . CASSYTGDRSEAFF TGTGCCAGCAGCTACACCGGAGACAGGTCTGAAGCTTTCTTT
TRBJ2-7 . TRBV7-2 TRBD2 CASSLRPPGLASEQYF TGTGCCAGCAGCTTACGGCCACCGGGACTAGCGAGCGAGCAGTACTTC